These T cell receptor beta chains were read from a single sample in a study of blood T cell repertoires in COVID-19. Sequenced by immunoSEQ multiplex PCR; TCRdb stores in-frame clones only, minus some. The sample has 70,000 to 80,000 clones, approximately 90% seen once. The sequencing sample was made of peripheral blood. Receptor source: a human donor in a cohort sampled during active COVID-19. The CDR3 runs from the conserved cysteine through the conserved F or W. A D gene is named only where the DNA matches it firmly. Size is stated for part of the rows, as once, few or many counts, or as a class when the clone is expanded.

v_call	clone_size	j_call	d_call	cdr3_aa	cdr3_nt
TRBV7-9	-	TRBJ1-1	-	CASSFIGEGEAFF	TGTGCCAGCAGCTTCATAGGGGAGGGTGAAGCTTTCTTT
TRBV29-1	once	TRBJ2-2	-	CSVRQYRDTGELFF	TGCAGCGTTCGACAGTACCGAGACACCGGGGAGCTGTTTTTT
TRBV11-2	-	TRBJ1-4	TRBD1	CASSRKQGGTNEKLFF	TGTGCCAGCAGCCGAAAGCAGGGGGGCACTAATGAAAAACTGTTTTTT
TRBV10-3	-	TRBJ1-1	-	CAISESQGLAEAFF	TGTGCCATCAGTGAGTCACAGGGTCTAGCTGAAGCTTTCTTT
TRBV5-6	once	TRBJ2-7	TRBD2	CASSPDPLAGYEQYF	TGTGCCAGCAGCCCAGATCCTCTAGCGGGGTACGAGCAGTACTTC
TRBV7-2	-	TRBJ1-5	TRBD1	CASSPDRGNQPQHF	TGTGCCAGCAGCCCGGACAGGGGGAATCAGCCCCAGCATTTT
TRBV28	-	TRBJ1-2	TRBD1	CASSSPTGGSYGYTF	TGTGCCAGCAGTTCTCCGACAGGGGGCTCCTATGGCTACACCTTC
TRBV7-9	-	TRBJ2-5	TRBD1	CASSLMVRGETQYF	TGTGCCAGCAGCTTAATGGTCAGGGGGGAGACCCAGTACTTC
TRBV5-1	-	TRBJ2-2	-	CASSLRDTGELFF	TGCGCCAGCAGCCTTAGAGACACCGGGGAGCTGTTTTTT
TRBV7-8	-	TRBJ1-3	-	CASSARGTSGNTIYF	TGTGCCAGCAGCGCCAGGGGAACATCTGGAAACACCATATATTTT
TRBV9	-	TRBJ2-5	-	CASSPRRGGTETQYF	TGTGCCAGCAGTCCTCGACGAGGGGGTACGGAGACCCAGTACTTC
TRBV5-1	once	TRBJ2-5	-	CASSLITVQETQYF	TGCGCCAGCAGCTTGATTACAGTTCAAGAGACCCAGTACTTC
TRBV7-8	-	TRBJ2-3	-	CASSFLARTQYF	TGTGCCAGCAGCTTCCTAGCGAGAACGCAGTATTTT
TRBV12-5	-	TRBJ2-1	TRBD2	CASGLVLRGGAAEQFF	TGTGCTAGTGGTTTGGTACTCCGCGGGGGGGCCGCCGAGCAGTTCTTC
TRBV2	-	TRBJ2-2	TRBD1	CASRGQGTGELFF	TGTGCCAGCAGGGGACAGGGTACCGGGGAGCTGTTTTTT
TRBV4-1	-	TRBJ2-3	TRBD2	CASRPTSAFSTDTQYF	TGCGCCAGCAGACCTACTAGCGCCTTTAGCACAGATACGCAGTATTTT
TRBV10-3	-	TRBJ2-7	-	CAIRVLYGQNYEQYF	TGTGCCATCAGAGTTCTGTATGGACAGAACTACGAGCAGTACTTC
TRBV3-1/TRBV3-2	-	TRBJ2-7	TRBD1	CASSQRGTGSIEQYF	TGTGCCAGCAGCCAGAGGGGGACAGGGAGTATCGAGCAGTACTTC
TRBV9	-	TRBJ1-2	-	CASSVGSGIGGYTF	TGTGCCAGCAGCGTAGGATCGGGTATTGGCGGCTACACCTTC
TRBV3-1/TRBV3-2	-	TRBJ1-4	-	CASSQSVEKLFF	TGTGCCAGCAGCCAATCGGTCGAAAAACTGTTTTTT
TRBV5-1	-	TRBJ1-2	TRBD1	CASGPGTGSGGYTF	TGCGCCAGCGGACCCGGGACAGGCTCTGGTGGCTACACCTTC
TRBV5-6	-	TRBJ2-3	TRBD2	CASSRGVRSTDTQYF	TGTGCCAGCAGCCGGGGGGTTCGGAGCACAGATACGCAGTATTTT
TRBV7-2	-	TRBJ1-3	-	CASSLNTAGVTIYF	TGTGCCAGCAGCTTAAACACGGCCGGGGTCACCATATATTTT
TRBV12-3/TRBV12-4	-	TRBJ2-3	TRBD2	CASGRGGVNTQYF	TGTGCCAGCGGGCGGGGGGGAGTGAATACGCAGTATTTT